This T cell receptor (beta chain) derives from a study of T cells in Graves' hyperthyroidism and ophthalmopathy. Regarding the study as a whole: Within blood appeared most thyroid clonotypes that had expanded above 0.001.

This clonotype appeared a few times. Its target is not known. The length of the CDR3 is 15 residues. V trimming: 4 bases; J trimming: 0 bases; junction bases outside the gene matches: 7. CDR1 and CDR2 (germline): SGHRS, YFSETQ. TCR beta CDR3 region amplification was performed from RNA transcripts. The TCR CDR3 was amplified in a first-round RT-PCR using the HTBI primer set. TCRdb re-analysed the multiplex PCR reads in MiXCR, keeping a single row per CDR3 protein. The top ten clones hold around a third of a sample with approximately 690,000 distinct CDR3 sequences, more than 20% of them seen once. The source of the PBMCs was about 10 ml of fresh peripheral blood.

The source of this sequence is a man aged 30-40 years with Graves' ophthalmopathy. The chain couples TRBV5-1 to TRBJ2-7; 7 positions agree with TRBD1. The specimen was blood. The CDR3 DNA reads TGCGCCAGCAGCCCTTCCGGGACAGCCTCCTACGAGCAGTACTTC. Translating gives CASSPSGTASYEQYF. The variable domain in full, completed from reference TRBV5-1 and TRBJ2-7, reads KAGVTQTPRYLIKTRGQQVTLSCSPISGHRSVSWYQQTPGQGLQFLFEYFSETQRNKGNFPGRFSGRQFSNSRSEMNVSTLELGDSALYLCASSPSGTASYEQYFGPGTRLTVT.